This T cell receptor (beta chain) was sequenced for a study of tumor-infiltrating lymphocytes in primary liver carcinoma. Study-level points and caveats: Reduced overlap was seen in tumor-adjacent and tumor-blood pairs versus tumor region pairs.

Germline V gene data show CDR1 as SGHAT and CDR2 as FQNNGV. This CDR3 comprises 18 residues. About this clonotype itself: Its specificity is unknown. A read error may account for a junction end that differs from germline.

Blood RNA originated from unsorted whole blood, with germline DNA additionally extracted. The patients, who had chronic HBV infection, were treatment-naive (untreated). Collection of about 4 milliliters of peripheral blood took place before surgery. Total RNA amounting to around 450 ng was the source from which TCR beta cDNA was made with a constant-region primer. Employing slightly modified ARM-PCR, three nested multiplex PCR rounds were run, and these gave rise to the TCR beta libraries. Researchers ran the first two PCR rounds for ten to eleven cycles each with TRBV1-TRBV30 forward primers and a C-beta reverse primer. TCRdb re-called the multiplex PCR reads through MiXCR, storing one row per CDR3 protein. The sample lists under 200,000 distinct CDR3 sequences; about two thirds were seen once.

The chain uses TRBV11-2 and TRBJ2-2, with TRBD2 matching over 7 bases. This sequence originates from a woman aged 60 to 75 with primary liver carcinoma and hepatitis B virus infection. The sample was peripheral blood. CDR3 region: CAGGFGSGLLANTGELFF. The CDR3 DNA follows: TGTGCCGGCGGCTTCGGAAGCGGACTACTAGCGAACACAGGGGAGCTGTTTTTT. Full variable domain (missing parts from reference TRBV11-2 and TRBJ2-2): EAGVAQSPRYKIIEKRQSVAFWCNPISGHATLYWYQQILGQGPKLLIQFQNNGVVDDSQLPKDRFSAERLKGVDSTLKIQPAKLEDSAVYLCAGGFGSGLLANTGELFFGEGSRLTVL.